The 30 T cell receptor beta chains given below trace back to one sample, sequenced in a study of Ad26.COV2.S vaccination and SARS-CoV-2 variants. Treatment meaning: roughly 19 received Ad26.COV2.S at low or high dose, single or two shots; roughly 5 received placebo; per-sample allocation not given. All samples were drawn on day 63, counting from the first vaccine or placebo injection. TCRdb keeps only in-frame clones here, not all; method: immunoSEQ multiplex PCR. This table holds some 240,000 clones, approximately 88% found once. The specimen was peripheral blood, collected in a trial of Ad26.COV2.S vaccine versus placebo. The source of these receptors is a person aged 18-65 years who received the Ad26.COV2.S COVID-19 vaccine or a placebo.

The V and J genes are TRBV19 and TRBJ2-1, with TRBD1 identical over 7 bases. The germline CDR1 and CDR2 sequences are LNHDA and SQIVND (reference sequence). V was clipped by 4 bases and J by 8 bases; unmatched bases: 8. The CDR3 extends over 14 amino acids. This chain's CDR3 is CASSTLGQSDEQFF. The CDR3 region has the DNA TGTGCCAGTAGTACCCTGGGACAGTCGGATGAGCAGTTCTTC.

This sequence joins TRBV6-5 and TRBJ2-1; the D gene is possibly TRBD2 (7 bases). The CDR3 is 13 residues long. Germline lookup yields CDR1 MNHEY and CDR2 SVGAGI. The V gene lost 5 bases and the J gene lost 10 bases, with 15 bases spanning the gap. The CDR3 spells CASSRRGAGEQFF. CDR3 sequence (DNA): TGTGCCAGCAGTCGACGGGGGGCCGGGGAGCAGTTCTTC.

This clone has a handful of counts. The chain uses TRBV21-1 and TRBJ1-5; the table's D call, TRBD1, was not checked against the DNA. TRBV21-1 is shown as a pseudogene. The CDR3 has 14 amino acids. The CDR3 reads CAPPRGRVGQPQHF. CDR3 nucleotide sequence: TGTGCCCCCCCCCGCGGCAGGGTGGGTCAGCCCCAGCATTTT.

J is TRBJ2-7 and V is TRBV7-6, with no clear D. Germline assignment: CDR1 SGHVS and CDR2 FNYEAQ. Trimming removed 1 base at V and 0 bases at J, with 10 bases between. CDR3 length: 15 residues. CDR3 loop: CASSLGVGRSYEQYF. CDR3 in DNA: TGTGCCAGCAGCTTAGGTGTGGGTCGCTCCTACGAGCAGTACTTC.

This clone appeared a single time. The V gene is TRBV3-1 (or the pseudogene TRBV3-2), the J gene TRBJ1-1; TRBD1 might be the D (6 bases). Germline V gives CDR1 LGHDT, CDR2 YNNKEL (reference sequence). Trimming took off 1 base at V and 6 bases at J, with 21 bases between the two ends. The CDR3 covers 17 residues. The CDR3 DNA reads as TGTGCCAGCAGCCAAGTCGGGGGGGCAGGGCTGAAGGCTGAAGCTTTCTTT. Its protein is CASSQVGGAGLKAEAFF.

The chain uses TRBV4-1 and TRBJ2-2; weak D call: TRBD2 (5 bases). Per germline, CDR1 MGHRA and CDR2 YSYEKL. V was cut by 4 bases and J by 7 bases, with 19 bases left in between. There are 16 residues in the CDR3. The CDR3 protein is CASSRSLIRGIGELFF. CDR3 in DNA: TGCGCCAGCAGCCGGAGCCTAATCAGAGGGATCGGGGAGCTGTTTTTT.

The V call is TRBV5-1, the J call TRBJ1-6; TRBD1 matches 7 bases. CDR3 size: 16 residues. J gave up 9 bases and V 4 bases, and 13 bases lay outside the gene matches. Per the germline V gene, CDR1 is SGHRS and CDR2 is YFSETQ. Here the CDR3 DNA reads TGCGCCAGCAGCGTATACCCGGGACAGTCTAGTTCACCCCTCCACTTT. Protein: CASSVYPGQSSSPLHF.

The chain is built from TRBV4-2 and TRBJ1-6; 8 positions agree with TRBD1. The CDR3 runs to 16 residues. Germline CDR1 reads LGHNA; CDR2 reads YNFKEQ. The V segment lost 6 bases and the J segment 10 bases; nucleotides outside the gene matches: 14. The CDR3 spells CASRQGETGESSPLHF. CDR3 DNA: TGTGCCAGCAGACAGGGAGAGACAGGGGAAAGCTCACCCCTCCACTTT.

The chain is built from TRBV4-1 and TRBJ1-4; 7 bases are a match to TRBD1. Germline-derived CDR1 and CDR2 are MGHRA and YSYEKL. The CDR3 contains 16 residues. V lost 0 bases and J lost 8; bases outside the gene matches: 9. This CDR3 is CASSQDGGTVYEKLFF. CDR3 nucleotides: TGCGCCAGCAGCCAAGATGGAGGGACAGTCTACGAAAAACTGTTTTTT.

This clone was seen only once. The rearrangement links TRBV20-1 to TRBJ2-5, with 10 bases matching TRBD2. With 3 bases clipped from V and 6 bases from J, the junction kept 7 bases outside the gene matches. This CDR3 region has 14 residues. Germline CDR1 DFQATT, CDR2 SNEGSKA (reference sequence). CDR3 coding DNA: TGCAGTGCTAGTGTAGCGGGAGGAGGAAAGACCCAGTACTTC. Amino acids: CSASVAGGGKTQYF.

The gene calls are TRBV4-1 and TRBJ2-1; no clear D gene. V was shortened by 1 base and J by 1 base, with 14 bases between the two germline ends. CDR3 length equals 17 residues. Germline CDR1 reads MGHRA; CDR2 reads YSYEKL. DNA of the CDR3: TGCGCCAGCAGCCAAGTTTTTGGTGACTCTTCCTACAATGAGCAGTTCTTC. This gives the protein CASSQVFGDSSYNEQFF.

J is TRBJ2-3 and V is TRBV3-1 (or the pseudogene TRBV3-2); D is possibly TRBD2 (6 bases). Germline CDR1 and CDR2: LGHDT and YNNKEL (reference sequence). This CDR3 region has 15 residues. V dropped 4 bases and J dropped 1 base, with 12 bases sitting between them. Here the CDR3 DNA reads TGTGCCAGCAGCCTCAAAGGAGGGCGCACAGATACGCAGTATTTT. Encoded protein: CASSLKGGRTDTQYF.

The chain carries TRBV5-6 and TRBJ1-2; D uncertain. The germline V and J ends were trimmed by 0 bases and 3 bases, with 9 bases remaining between them. CDR3 length: 14 amino acids. CDR1 is SGHDT, CDR2 YYEEEE, per germline. The DNA of the CDR3 is TGTGCCAGCAGCTTGGGCAGGAATGACTATGGCTACACCTTC. Amino acid sequence: CASSLGRNDYGYTF.

The chain employs TRBV7-2 and TRBJ2-4; D may match TRBD1 or TRBD2 (6 bases each). The CDR3 runs 13 residues. The ends were cut back, 5 bases at V and 8 bases at J, with 13 bases in the middle. Germline assignment: CDR1 SGHTA and CDR2 FQGNSA. The CDR3 sequence: CASSLGGGDIQYF. As DNA, the CDR3 is TGTGCCAGCAGCCTCGGAGGGGGAGACATTCAGTACTTC.

The J gene is TRBJ1-1, the V gene TRBV7-2; 8 bases match TRBD1. Losses at the gene ends were 5 bases for V and 4 bases for J; bases not matched to a gene: 9. Germline V gives CDR1 SGHTA, CDR2 FQGNSA. The CDR3 is 15 amino acids. CDR3 region: CASSPRQGASTEAFF. In DNA, the CDR3 is TGTGCCAGCAGCCCAAGGCAGGGGGCGAGCACTGAAGCTTTCTTT.

This rearrangement joins TRBV5-5 to TRBJ1-1; unclear D gene. The V gene's germline CDR1 is SGHKS and CDR2 YYEKEE (reference sequence). Trimming pared 4 bases from V and 0 bases from J, leaving 10 bases between. The CDR3 has 14 amino acids. The CDR3 DNA sequence: TGTGCCAGCAGCCCAGGTGGTCTGAACACTGAAGCTTTCTTT. This encodes CASSPGGLNTEAFF.

This clone has just a few counts. The genes are TRBV5-5 and TRBJ1-6; 8 bases map to TRBD1. CDR1 SGHKS and CDR2 YYEKEE come from the germline V gene (reference sequence). Trimming took 0 bases from V and 10 from J; bases not matched to a gene: 6. The CDR3 covers 15 residues. The CDR3 is CASSLDQGARSPLHF. In DNA, the CDR3 is TGTGCCAGCAGCTTGGATCAGGGGGCCCGATCACCCCTCCACTTT.

The rearrangement uses TRBV6-2 or TRBV6-3 and TRBJ1-6; possibly TRBD1 for D (6 bases). The CDR3 has 17 amino acids. V was clipped by 2 bases and J by 3 bases, with 14 bases between them. Germline V gives CDR1 MNHEY, CDR2 SVGEGT. This CDR3 reads CASSYVEGVDYNSPLHF. CDR3 coding DNA: TGTGCCAGCAGTTACGTGGAGGGGGTGGACTATAATTCACCCCTCCACTTT.

The V and J genes are TRBV5-6 and TRBJ2-3; perhaps TRBD1 as D (6 bases). V was shortened by 2 bases and J by 0 bases, with 10 bases between the two germline ends. CDR3 length: 15 residues. CDR1 is SGHDT and CDR2 is YYEEEE in the germline V gene. CDR3 protein: CASSFWDTSTDTQYF. The CDR3 region has the DNA TGTGCCAGCAGCTTCTGGGACACCAGCACAGATACGCAGTATTTT.

The V gene is TRBV19, the J gene TRBJ1-1; D call uncertain. This CDR3 has 13 residues. CDR1 is LNHDA, CDR2 SQIVND, per germline (reference sequence). The V end was cut by 7 bases, the J end by 3 bases, with 12 bases between. CDR3 sequence reads: CASKLFPDTEAFF. Here the CDR3 DNA reads TGTGCCAGTAAGTTGTTTCCGGACACTGAAGCTTTCTTT. The complete variable domain, with remaining parts taken from reference TRBV19 and TRBJ1-1, reads DGGITQSPKYLFRKEGQNVTLSCEQNLNHDAMYWYRQDPGQGLRLIYYSQIVNDFQKGDIAEGYSVSREKKESFPLTVTSAQKNPTAFYLCASKLFPDTEAFFGQGTRLTVV.

CDR3 nucleotides: TGTGCCAGCAGCCCATCCGGGACTAGCAGCGAGCAGTACGTC. It yields the protein CASSPSGTSSEQYV. The chain employs TRBV7-9 and TRBJ2-7; 9 nucleotides align to TRBD2. Losses at the gene ends were 5 bases for V and 6 bases for J; bases not matched to a gene: 8. The CDR3 runs to 14 residues. Per germline, CDR1 SEHNR and CDR2 FQNEAQ (reference sequence).

A single count supports this clone. This chain links TRBV30 with TRBJ1-2, with D uncertain. The ends were cut back, 3 bases at V and 0 bases at J, with 8 bases in the middle. This CDR3 is 13 amino acids long. Germline CDR1 reads GTSNPN; CDR2 reads SVGIG (reference sequence). CDR3 sequence (DNA): TGTGCCTGGAGGGCAGAAGCTAACTATGGCTACACCTTC. It yields the protein CAWRAEANYGYTF.

This clone was counted a single time. V is TRBV18 and J is TRBJ1-1; D uncertain. With 0 bases removed from V and 3 bases from J, the gap between germline ends came to 8 bases. CDR1 KGHSH and CDR2 LQKENI come from the germline V gene. The CDR3 runs to 14 residues. The CDR3 DNA follows: TGTGCCAGCTCACCACCGTGGAGGGACACTGAAGCTTTCTTT. Its translation is CASSPPWRDTEAFF.

In its sample, this clone ranks as medium-sized. The rearrangement joins TRBV6-2 or TRBV6-3 to TRBJ2-1, with D possibly TRBD2 on 5 matching bases. Trimming stripped 0 bases from V and 8 bases from J, with 11 bases between. The CDR3 runs to 14 residues. Germline values: CDR1 MNHEY, CDR2 SVGEGT. This CDR3 reads CASSYSRGSDEQFF. CDR3 coding DNA: TGTGCCAGCAGTTACTCGAGAGGGAGTGATGAGCAGTTCTTC.

The chain uses TRBV19 and TRBJ2-6, with D uncertain. Germline V gene lookup returns CDR1 LNHDA and CDR2 SQIVND (reference sequence). This CDR3 has 12 residues. V was clipped by 5 bases and J by 4 bases, with 3 bases between them. The CDR3: CASSPGANVLTF. The CDR3 DNA reads as TGTGCCAGTAGTCCCGGGGCCAACGTCCTGACTTTC.

CDR3 in DNA: TGCAGCGTTGAACTAGCGGGAATATCAGATACGCAGTATTTT. Residues: CSVELAGISDTQYF. The genes are TRBV29-1 and TRBJ2-3; 9 nucleotides align to TRBD2. The junction had 4 bases not matched to a gene; V was cut back by 2 bases and J by 4 bases. Germline V lookup: CDR1 SQVTM, CDR2 ANQGSEA. The CDR3 spans 14 residues.

This clone has only one observation. The chain carries TRBV6-5 and TRBJ2-3, with 9 bases lining up with TRBD2. Unmatched junction bases numbered 7, after V lost 4 bases and J lost 2 bases. This CDR3 has 16 amino acids. Germline V gives CDR1 MNHEY, CDR2 SVGAGI. The CDR3: CASSSATSGYTDTQYF. The DNA of the CDR3 is TGTGCCAGCAGTTCGGCCACTAGCGGGTACACAGATACGCAGTATTTT.

This clone was seen just once. This chain joins TRBV7-9 and TRBJ1-2; 7 bases line up with TRBD1. Germline CDR1 SEHNR, CDR2 FQNEAQ (reference sequence). This CDR3 comprises 13 residues. V lost 5 bases to trimming and J lost 6 bases; unmatched junction nucleotides: 6. Here the CDR3 reads CASSQRGGNGYTF. The CDR3 nucleotides read TGTGCCAGCAGCCAGAGAGGGGGCAATGGCTACACCTTC.

The chain carries TRBV6-5 and TRBJ2-2; D gene ambiguous. CDR3 length: 13 residues. CDR1 and CDR2 from the germline V gene are MNHEY and SVGAGI. The V end was cut by 6 bases, the J end by 0 bases, with 5 bases between. Here the CDR3 reads CASRTANTGELFF. As DNA, the CDR3 is TGTGCCAGCAGGACCGCGAACACCGGGGAGCTGTTTTTT.

The chain carries TRBV4-1 and TRBJ2-1; D gene uncertain. Trimming took off 4 bases at V and 6 bases at J, with 10 bases between the two ends. CDR3 size: 13 residues. Germline V gene sequence: CDR1 MGHRA, CDR2 YSYEKL. The CDR3 spells CASSRGPLNEQFF. CDR3 DNA: TGCGCCAGCAGCCGCGGTCCCCTCAATGAGCAGTTCTTC.